What follows describes a single T cell receptor (beta chain). This sample stems from a study of blood T cell repertoires in COVID-19. The method was immunoSEQ multiplex PCR; TCRdb's version includes in-frame clones alone and lacks a portion of them. The sample contains under 450,000 clones, about 89% of which appear only once. From germline, CDR1 is MNHEY and CDR2 SMNVEV (reference sequence). V was clipped by 5 bases and J by 2 bases; unmatched bases: 6. There are 16 residues in the CDR3. The chain has TRBV27 and TRBJ2-3; TRBD2 aligns across 11 bases. This clonotype was obtained from a man under 40 who had recovered from COVID-19. Sequencing was carried out using PBMCs or T cells enriched from blood (not recorded which). CDR3 sequence reads: CASSPGTSGATDTQYF. Here the CDR3 DNA reads TGTGCCAGCAGTCCTGGGACTAGCGGCGCCACAGATACGCAGTATTTT.